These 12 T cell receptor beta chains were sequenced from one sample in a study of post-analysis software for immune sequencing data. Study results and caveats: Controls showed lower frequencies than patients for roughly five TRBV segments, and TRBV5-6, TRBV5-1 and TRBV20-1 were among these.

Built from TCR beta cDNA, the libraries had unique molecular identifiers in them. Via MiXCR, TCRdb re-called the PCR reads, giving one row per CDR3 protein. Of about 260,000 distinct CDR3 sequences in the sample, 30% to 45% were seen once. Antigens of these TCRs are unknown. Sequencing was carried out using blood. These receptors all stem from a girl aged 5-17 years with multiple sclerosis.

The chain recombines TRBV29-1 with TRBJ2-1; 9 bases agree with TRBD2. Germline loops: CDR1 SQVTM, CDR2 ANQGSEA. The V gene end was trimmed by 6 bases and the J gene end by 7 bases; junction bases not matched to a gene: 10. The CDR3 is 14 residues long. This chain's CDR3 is CSVAGLAGRNEQFF. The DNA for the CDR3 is TGCAGCGTCGCCGGCCTAGCGGGGAGGAATGAGCAGTTCTTC.

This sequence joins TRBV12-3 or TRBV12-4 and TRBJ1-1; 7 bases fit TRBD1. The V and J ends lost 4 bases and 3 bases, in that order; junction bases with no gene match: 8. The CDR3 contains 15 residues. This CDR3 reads CASSSGRDSHTEAFF. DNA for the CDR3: TGTGCCAGCAGTTCTGGCCGGGACAGCCACACTGAAGCTTTCTTT.

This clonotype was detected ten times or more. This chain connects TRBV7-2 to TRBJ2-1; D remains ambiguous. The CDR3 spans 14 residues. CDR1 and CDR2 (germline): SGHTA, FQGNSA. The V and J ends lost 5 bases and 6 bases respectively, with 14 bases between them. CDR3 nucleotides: TGTGCCAGCAGCGTCCTATCGTGGGTCAATGAGCAGTTCTTC. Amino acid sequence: CASSVLSWVNEQFF.

This chain's CDR3 is CASSAKGGGNEKLYF. In DNA, the CDR3 is TGTGCCAGCAGCGCGAAGGGAGGGGGTAATGAAAAACTGTATTTT. This chain connects TRBV25-1 to TRBJ2-3, with D perhaps matching TRBD2 (7 bases). From germline, CDR1 is MGHDK and CDR2 SYGVNS. The germline V and J ends were trimmed by 6 bases and 14 bases, with 27 bases remaining between them. This CDR3 is 15 amino acids long.

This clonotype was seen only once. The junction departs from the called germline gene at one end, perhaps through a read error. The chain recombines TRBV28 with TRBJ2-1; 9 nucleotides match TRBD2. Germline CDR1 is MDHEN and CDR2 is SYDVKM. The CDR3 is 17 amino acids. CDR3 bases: TGTGTCAGCAGTTTTGGTAGCGGGGGCCGATTCTACAATGAGCAGTTCTTC. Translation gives CVSSFGSGGRFYNEQFF.

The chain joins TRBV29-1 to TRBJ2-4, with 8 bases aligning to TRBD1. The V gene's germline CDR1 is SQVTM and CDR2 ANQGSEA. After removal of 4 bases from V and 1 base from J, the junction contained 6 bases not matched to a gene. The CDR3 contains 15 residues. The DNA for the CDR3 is TGCAGCGTTGGGACAGGGCAAGGGGCCAAAAACATTCAGTACTTC. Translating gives CSVGTGQGAKNIQYF.

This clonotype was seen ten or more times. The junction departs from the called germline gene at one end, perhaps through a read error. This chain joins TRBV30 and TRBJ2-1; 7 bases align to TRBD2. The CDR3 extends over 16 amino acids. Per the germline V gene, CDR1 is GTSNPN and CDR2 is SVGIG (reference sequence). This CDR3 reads CAWSLPGLPSFNEQFF. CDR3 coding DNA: TGTGCCTGGAGCCTTCCGGGACTACCCTCCTTCAATGAGCAGTTCTTC.

Here the CDR3 DNA reads TGTGCCATCAGTGAGGCGGGAGGGTGCCGGACCCAGTACTTC. Amino acid sequence: CAISEAGGCRTQYF. The chain joins TRBV10-3 to TRBJ2-5; 9 nucleotides align to TRBD2. Trimming cost V 2 bases and J 7 bases; bases outside gene matches: 5. The CDR3 spans 14 residues. CDR1 and CDR2 from the germline V gene are ENHRY and SYGVKD.

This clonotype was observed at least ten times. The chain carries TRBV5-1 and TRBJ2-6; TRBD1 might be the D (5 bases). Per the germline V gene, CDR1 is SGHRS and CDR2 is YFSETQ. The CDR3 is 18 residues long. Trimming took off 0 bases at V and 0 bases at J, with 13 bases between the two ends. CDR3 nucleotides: TGCGCCAGCAGCTTGGGCCAGGGAAGTAACTCTGGGGCCAACGTCCTGACTTTC. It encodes CASSLGQGSNSGANVLTF.

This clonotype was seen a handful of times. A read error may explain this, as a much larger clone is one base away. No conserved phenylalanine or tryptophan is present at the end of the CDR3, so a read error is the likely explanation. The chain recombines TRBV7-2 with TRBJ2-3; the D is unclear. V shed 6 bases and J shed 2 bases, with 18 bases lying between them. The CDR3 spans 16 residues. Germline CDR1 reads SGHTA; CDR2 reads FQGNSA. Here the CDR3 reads CASRTHGPVPTDTQYV. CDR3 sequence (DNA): TGTGCCAGCAGGACCCACGGCCCCGTGCCCACAGATACGCAGTATGTT.

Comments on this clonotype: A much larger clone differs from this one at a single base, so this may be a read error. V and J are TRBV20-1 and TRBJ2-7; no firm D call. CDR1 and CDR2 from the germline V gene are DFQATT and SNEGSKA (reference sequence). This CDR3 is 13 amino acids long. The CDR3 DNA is TGCTGTGCTAAAGATTACAGCTCCTACGAGCAGTACTTC. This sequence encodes CCAKDYSSYEQYF.

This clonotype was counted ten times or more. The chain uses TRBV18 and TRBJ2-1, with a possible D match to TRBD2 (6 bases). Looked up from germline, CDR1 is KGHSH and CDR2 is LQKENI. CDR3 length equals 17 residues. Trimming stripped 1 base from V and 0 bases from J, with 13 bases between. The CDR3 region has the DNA TGTGCCAGCTCACCACTAAGCGGGCGTCTCTCCTACAATGAGCAGTTCTTC. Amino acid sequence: CASSPLSGRLSYNEQFF.